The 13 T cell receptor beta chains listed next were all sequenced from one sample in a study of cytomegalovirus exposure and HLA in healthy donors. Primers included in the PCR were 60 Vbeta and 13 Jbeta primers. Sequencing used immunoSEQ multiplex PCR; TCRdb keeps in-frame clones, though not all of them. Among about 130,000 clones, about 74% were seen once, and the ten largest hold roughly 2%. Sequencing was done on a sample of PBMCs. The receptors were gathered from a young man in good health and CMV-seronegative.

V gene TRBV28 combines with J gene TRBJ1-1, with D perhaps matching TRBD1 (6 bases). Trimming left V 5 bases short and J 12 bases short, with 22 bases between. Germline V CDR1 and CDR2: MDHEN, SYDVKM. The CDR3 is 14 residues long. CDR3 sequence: CASSTRSDRSGTFF. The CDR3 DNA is TGTGCCAGCAGTACTAGGTCAGACAGGTCCGGGACTTTCTTT.

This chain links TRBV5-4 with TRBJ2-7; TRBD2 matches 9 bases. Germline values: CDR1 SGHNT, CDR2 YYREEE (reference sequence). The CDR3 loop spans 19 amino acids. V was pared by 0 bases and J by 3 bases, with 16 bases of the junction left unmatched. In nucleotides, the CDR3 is TGTGCCAGCAGCTTGGAGGGAATAGCGGGAGTGGGGTTCGTCTACGAGCAGTACTTC. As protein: CASSLEGIAGVGFVYEQYF. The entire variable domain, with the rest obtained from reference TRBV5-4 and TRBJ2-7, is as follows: ETGVTQSPTHLIKTRGQQVTLRCSSQSGHNTVSWYQQALGQGPQFIFQYYREEENGRGNFPPRFSGLQFPNYSSELNVNALELDDSALYLCASSLEGIAGVGFVYEQYFGPGTRLTVT.

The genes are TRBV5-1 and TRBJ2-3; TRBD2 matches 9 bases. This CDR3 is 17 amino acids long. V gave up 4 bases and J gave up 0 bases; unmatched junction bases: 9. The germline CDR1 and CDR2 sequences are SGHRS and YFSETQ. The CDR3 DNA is TGCGCCAGCAGCCTAACAACGACTAGCGGAAGCACAGATACGCAGTATTTT. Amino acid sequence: CASSLTTTSGSTDTQYF.

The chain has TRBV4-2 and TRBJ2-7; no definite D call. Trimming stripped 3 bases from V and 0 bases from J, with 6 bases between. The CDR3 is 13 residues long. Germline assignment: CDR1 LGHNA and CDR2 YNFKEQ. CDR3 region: CASSHSYSYEQYF. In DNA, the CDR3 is TGTGCCAGCAGCCATTCGTACTCCTACGAGCAGTACTTC.

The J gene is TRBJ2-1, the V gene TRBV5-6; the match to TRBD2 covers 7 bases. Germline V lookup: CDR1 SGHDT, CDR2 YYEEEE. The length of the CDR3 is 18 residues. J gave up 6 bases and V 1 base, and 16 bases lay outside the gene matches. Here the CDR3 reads CASSLPSLTSLKGNEQFF. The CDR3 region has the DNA TGTGCCAGCAGCTTGCCCTCCCTGACTAGCTTGAAGGGCAATGAGCAGTTCTTC.

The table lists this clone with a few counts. DNA for the CDR3: TGTGCCAGTAGACGGGACAGCAGCACAGATACGCAGTATTTT. Translation: CASRRDSSTDTQYF. The J gene is TRBJ2-3, the V gene TRBV27; 7 bases line up with TRBD1. V shed 9 bases, J shed 0 bases, and the junction held 6 bases outside the gene matches. The germline gives CDR1 MNHEY, CDR2 SMNVEV (reference sequence). This CDR3 is 14 amino acids long.

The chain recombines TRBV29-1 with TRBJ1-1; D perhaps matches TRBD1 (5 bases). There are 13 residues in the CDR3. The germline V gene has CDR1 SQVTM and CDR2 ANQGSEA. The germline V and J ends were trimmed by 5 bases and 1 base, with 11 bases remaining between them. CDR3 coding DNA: TGCAGCGTTTATGACAGAACGAACACTGAAGCTTTCTTT. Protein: CSVYDRTNTEAFF.

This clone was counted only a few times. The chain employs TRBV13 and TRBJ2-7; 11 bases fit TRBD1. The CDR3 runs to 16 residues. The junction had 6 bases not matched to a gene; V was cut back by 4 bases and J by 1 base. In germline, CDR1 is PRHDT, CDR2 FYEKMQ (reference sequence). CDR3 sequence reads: CASSSPDRGLSYEQYF. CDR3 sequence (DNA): TGTGCCAGCAGCTCCCCGGACAGGGGGCTTTCCTACGAGCAGTACTTC. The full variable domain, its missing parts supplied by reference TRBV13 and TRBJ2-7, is AAGVIQSPRHLIKEKRETATLKCYPIPRHDTVYWYQQGPGQDPQFLISFYEKMQSDKGSIPDRFSAQQFSDYHSELNMSSLELGDSALYFCASSSPDRGLSYEQYFGPGTRLTVT.

The CDR3 sequence: CASNNRGYEQYF. The CDR3 coding sequence is TGTGCCAGCAATAACAGGGGCTACGAGCAGTACTTC. V is TRBV2 and J is TRBJ2-7, with 7 nucleotides matching TRBD1. The J segment lost 3 bases and the V segment lost 7 bases, leaving 3 bases of the junction unmatched. From germline, CDR1 is SNHLY and CDR2 FYNNEI. This CDR3 is built from 12 residues.

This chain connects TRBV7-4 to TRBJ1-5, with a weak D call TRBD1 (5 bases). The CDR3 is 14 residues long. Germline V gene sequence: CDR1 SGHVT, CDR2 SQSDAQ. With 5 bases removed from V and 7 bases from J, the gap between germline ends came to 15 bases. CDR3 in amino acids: CASSPGGGDQPQHF. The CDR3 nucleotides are TGTGCCAGCAGCCCAGGTGGGGGGGACCAGCCCCAGCATTTT.

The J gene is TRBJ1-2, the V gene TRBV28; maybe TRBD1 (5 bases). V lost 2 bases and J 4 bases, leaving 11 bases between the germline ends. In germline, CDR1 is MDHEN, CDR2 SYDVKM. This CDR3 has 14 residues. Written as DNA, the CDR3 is TGTGCCAGCAGTTTACCCCCCGGGGGCTATGGCTACACCTTC. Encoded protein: CASSLPPGGYGYTF.

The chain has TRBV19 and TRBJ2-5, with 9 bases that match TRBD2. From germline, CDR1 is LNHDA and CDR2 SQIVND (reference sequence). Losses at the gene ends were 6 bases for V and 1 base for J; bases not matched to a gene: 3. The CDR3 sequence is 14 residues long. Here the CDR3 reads CASRRTSVQETQYF. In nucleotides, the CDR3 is TGTGCCAGTAGAAGGACTAGCGTCCAAGAGACCCAGTACTTC.

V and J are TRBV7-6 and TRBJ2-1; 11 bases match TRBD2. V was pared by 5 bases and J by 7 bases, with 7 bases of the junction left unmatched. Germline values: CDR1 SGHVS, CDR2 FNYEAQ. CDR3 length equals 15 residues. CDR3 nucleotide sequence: TGTGCCAGCAGCCCTACCGGGACTAGCGGAAATGAGCAGTTCTTC. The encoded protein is CASSPTGTSGNEQFF.